Below, 30 T cell receptor beta chains from the same sample are listed, as sequenced in a study of T-cell reconstitution after alpha-beta-depleted transplantation in children. As it was prepared, the TCRbeta library received unique molecular identifiers. Each CDR3 protein gets one entry after TCRdb re-called the PCR reads with MiXCR. The sample includes over 550,000 distinct CDR3 sequences, 10% to 13% of them seen just once. Sequencing was performed on PBMCs from the stem cell graft donor, taken from the stem cell graft. The source of these receptors is a human donor who donated a stem cell graft to a child with acute myeloid leukemia.

This clonotype was observed a handful of times. The gene calls are TRBV7-3 and TRBJ2-1, with 15 bases that match TRBD2. This CDR3 region has 17 residues. Trimming cost V 4 bases and J 5 bases; bases outside gene matches: 6. Germline V lookup: CDR1 SGHTA, CDR2 FQGTGA. CDR3 loop: CASSSRTSGRAHNEQFF. The CDR3 DNA is TGTGCCAGCAGCTCCCGGACTAGCGGGAGGGCCCACAATGAGCAGTTCTTC.

This clonotype has more than one count but fewer than ten. The chain has TRBV15 and TRBJ1-1; D not resolved. The CDR3 has 13 residues. The V gene lost 7 bases and the J gene lost 6 bases, with 15 bases spanning the gap. CDR1 is LNHNV, CDR2 YYDKDF, per germline (reference sequence). The CDR3 reads CATTNSRKAEAFF. CDR3 in DNA: TGTGCCACCACCAACAGCCGTAAGGCTGAAGCTTTCTTT.

There are many counts of this clonotype. The rearrangement links TRBV14 to TRBJ2-5; D is perhaps TRBD1 (8 bases). The end of the DNA is better explained by TRBJ2-3, so the J call may be wrong. Germline V gene lookup returns CDR1 SGHDN and CDR2 FVKESK. This CDR3 contains 12 residues. The DNA of the CDR3 is TGTGCCAGCAGCCCACAGGGGGGGACGCAGTATTTT. Translating gives CASSPQGGTQYF.

This clonotype was detected many times. The chain recombines TRBV12-3 or TRBV12-4 with TRBJ2-1; possibly TRBD2 for D (5 bases). The V end was cut by 6 bases, the J end by 5 bases, with 17 bases between. The CDR3 sequence is 15 residues long. The CDR3 spells CASRPSHGLNNEQFF. The CDR3 DNA sequence: TGTGCCAGCAGACCTAGTCACGGACTTAACAATGAGCAGTTCTTC.

This clonotype has just a few counts. This chain connects TRBV6-4 to TRBJ2-1, with D perhaps matching TRBD1 (6 bases). The CDR3 is 14 residues long. Looked up from germline, CDR1 is MRHNA and CDR2 is SNTAGT. Trimming left V 7 bases short and J 0 bases short, with 10 bases between. The DNA of the CDR3 is TGTGCCAGCACTGGACAGACCTCCTACAATGAGCAGTTCTTC. Protein: CASTGQTSYNEQFF.

The genes are TRBV28 and TRBJ1-5; D may be TRBD1 (6 bases). CDR3 length: 15 residues. Trimming stripped 3 bases from V and 2 bases from J, with 11 bases between. Germline lookup yields CDR1 MDHEN and CDR2 SYDVKM. CDR3: CASSFRGAGNQPQHF. CDR3 sequence (DNA): TGTGCCAGCAGTTTTCGGGGGGCAGGCAATCAGCCCCAGCATTTT.

The chain is built from TRBV6-1 and TRBJ1-1, with a possible D match to TRBD1 (5 bases). Germline values: CDR1 MNHNS, CDR2 SASEGT. The CDR3 has 15 amino acids. The germline V and J ends were trimmed by 5 bases and 0 bases, with 13 bases remaining between them. The CDR3 region has the DNA TGTGCCAGCAGTCCCCGGGACCTTTTGAACACTGAAGCTTTCTTT. This codes for CASSPRDLLNTEAFF.

This clonotype was recorded a few times. V usage is TRBV11-2 and J usage is TRBJ2-7; TRBD2 matches 8 bases. After removal of 3 bases from V and 3 bases from J, the junction contained 7 bases not matched to a gene. The germline gives CDR1 SGHAT, CDR2 FQNNGV. This CDR3 is 15 amino acids long. The CDR3 nucleotides are TGTGCCAGCAGCTTTTCCGGACTAGCCCTCTACGAGCAGTACTTC. Translating gives CASSFSGLALYEQYF.

This clonotype has ten or more counts. The chain employs TRBV29-1 and TRBJ2-3; 13 bases align to TRBD2. In germline, CDR1 is SQVTM, CDR2 ANQGSEA. V gave up 4 bases and J gave up 3 bases; unmatched junction bases: 1. The CDR3 covers 14 residues. Here the CDR3 DNA reads TGCAGCGTTGCGACTAGCGGGAGGACAGATACGCAGTATTTT. This encodes CSVATSGRTDTQYF.

There are a few counts of this clonotype. The J gene is TRBJ1-5, the V gene TRBV28, with D unresolved. Germline V lookup: CDR1 MDHEN, CDR2 SYDVKM. The CDR3 covers 12 residues. V lost 4 bases to trimming and J lost 9 bases, with 10 bases between them. The CDR3 DNA follows: TGTGCCAGCAGTTCCCTGGGTCGGCCCCAGCATTTT. Residues: CASSSLGRPQHF.

The genes are TRBV27 and TRBJ2-3; no clear D. The germline gives CDR1 MNHEY, CDR2 SMNVEV (reference sequence). This CDR3 spans 14 amino acids. Trimming pared 4 bases from V and 0 bases from J, leaving 8 bases between. The chain's CDR3 is CASSYNPSTDTQYF. CDR3 coding DNA: TGTGCCAGCAGTTACAACCCTAGCACAGATACGCAGTATTTT.

This clonotype was counted many times. This chain connects TRBV6-5 to TRBJ2-5; D call uncertain. Trimming took 0 bases from V and 5 from J, leaving 4 bases between them. CDR1 and CDR2 from the germline V gene are MNHEY and SVGAGI. This CDR3 contains 12 residues. The CDR3 is CASSYSLETQYF. The CDR3 DNA reads TGTGCCAGCAGTTACTCGCTGGAGACCCAGTACTTC.

The chain carries TRBV27 and TRBJ2-7; no firm D call. Germline V gene sequence: CDR1 MNHEY, CDR2 SMNVEV (reference sequence). V lost 0 bases to trimming and J lost 1 base, with 7 bases between them. The CDR3 contains 14 residues. The CDR3 spells CASSLSPYSYEQYF. CDR3 bases: TGTGCCAGCAGTTTATCGCCCTATTCCTACGAGCAGTACTTC.

The chain joins TRBV4-2 to TRBJ2-3; D tentatively fits TRBD1 or TRBD2 (7 bases each). The germline V gene encodes CDR1 LGHNA and CDR2 YNFKEQ. The V end lost 4 bases, the J end lost 7 bases, and 27 bases lay between the germline ends. The CDR3 sequence is 18 residues long. The CDR3 loop is CASSRIARGLAEKNTQYF. The CDR3 nucleotides are TGTGCCAGCAGCCGGATAGCAAGGGGGCTAGCGGAAAAGAATACGCAGTATTTT.

This clonotype was observed a few times. The CDR3 nucleotides are TGCGCCAGCAGCCGCGGACAGGGGGGACTCACAGATACGCAGTATTTT. Translated: CASSRGQGGLTDTQYF. V and J are TRBV4-3 and TRBJ2-3; the match to TRBD1 covers 10 bases. After removal of 4 bases from V and 2 bases from J, the junction contained 6 bases not matched to a gene. Germline V CDR1 and CDR2: LGHNA, YSLEER. This CDR3 comprises 16 residues.

The gene calls are TRBV6-1 and TRBJ2-4, with 7 bases lining up with TRBD2. Looked up from germline, CDR1 is MNHNS and CDR2 is SASEGT. J was trimmed by 6 bases and V by 6 bases; bases with no gene match: 8. This CDR3 region has 14 residues. The CDR3 here is CASSPGTTGNIQYF. CDR3 bases: TGTGCCAGCAGCCCCGGGACTACGGGAAACATTCAGTACTTC.

This clonotype was counted ten times or more. This chain links TRBV12-3 or TRBV12-4 with TRBJ2-7, with 7 bases aligning to TRBD2. There are 15 residues in the CDR3. V lost 4 bases and J lost 1; bases outside the gene matches: 7. The DNA of the CDR3 is TGTGCCAGCAGTTCGCCTAGCGGAGATTCCTACGAGCAGTACTTC. Protein product: CASSSPSGDSYEQYF.

This clonotype was seen more than once but under ten times. This chain links TRBV5-1 with TRBJ1-1, with D unresolved. Trimming took off 4 bases at V and 0 bases at J, with 13 bases between the two ends. The V gene's germline CDR1 is SGHRS and CDR2 YFSETQ. This CDR3 contains 15 residues. The CDR3 DNA is TGCGCCAGCAGCAGAGTTGGGGATATGAACACTGAAGCTTTCTTT. It is translated as CASSRVGDMNTEAFF.

This chain connects TRBV6-2 or TRBV6-3 to TRBJ2-1, with D unclear. The V end lost 2 bases, the J end lost 9 bases, and 14 bases lay between the germline ends. The CDR3 has 14 amino acids. Germline assignment: CDR1 MNHEY and CDR2 SVGEGT. The CDR3 bases are TGTGCCAGCAGTTACGGTGGTAGCTCGGGTGAGCAGTTCTTC. Translated, it gives CASSYGGSSGEQFF.

V is TRBV29-1 and J is TRBJ1-1; the match to TRBD1 covers 8 bases. Germline-derived CDR1 and CDR2 are SQVTM and ANQGSEA. J lost 3 bases, V lost 8 bases, and 8 bases had no gene match. The CDR3 is made up of 13 amino acids. The CDR3 spells CSPRGQGDTEAFF. The DNA of the CDR3 is TGCAGCCCCCGAGGACAGGGTGACACTGAAGCTTTCTTT.

Notes on this clonotype: An end of the junction does not agree with germline; a read error may underlie this. The V gene is TRBV18, the J gene TRBJ2-1; 8 positions agree with TRBD2. The CDR3 spans 13 residues. CDR1 and CDR2 from the germline V gene are KGHSH and LQKENI. The chain's CDR3 is CASSPLEREFLVF. Here the CDR3 DNA reads TGTGCCAGCTCACCACTAGAGCGGGAGTTTTTAGTCTTC. The full variable domain, rest sourced from reference TRBV18 and TRBJ2-1, is NAGVMQNPRHLVRRRGQEARLRCSPMKGHSHVYWYRQLPEEGLKFMVYLQKENIIDESGMPKERFSAEFPKEGPSILRIQQVVRGDSAAYFCASSPLEREFLVFGPGTRLTVL.

V and J are TRBV28 and TRBJ1-2; D may be TRBD1 (5 bases). This CDR3 comprises 12 residues. The V end was cut by 9 bases, the J end by 8 bases, with 16 bases between. The germline V gene encodes CDR1 MDHEN and CDR2 SYDVKM. The CDR3 region has the DNA TGTGCCAGTTATACTCTGGGGGTCGGCTACACCTTC. This translates into CASYTLGVGYTF.

CDR3 sequence (DNA): TGCAGCGGCAGCGGGGGGGCCGACGAGCAGTACTTC. Encoded protein: CSGSGGADEQYF. The chain carries TRBV29-1 and TRBJ2-7; 10 bases match TRBD2. The CDR3 is 12 amino acids. With V trimmed by 7 bases and J by 5 bases, 5 bases remained unmatched. Germline V gene data show CDR1 as SQVTM and CDR2 as ANQGSEA.

This clonotype was seen at least ten times. The rearrangement links TRBV7-9 to TRBJ2-7, with 7 nucleotides matching TRBD1. J gave up 3 bases and V 1 base, and 3 bases lay outside the gene matches. Looked up from germline, CDR1 is SEHNR and CDR2 is FQNEAQ (reference sequence). CDR3 length equals 14 residues. The CDR3 loop is CASSLVQGVYEQYF. CDR3 sequence (DNA): TGTGCCAGCAGCTTAGTTCAGGGGGTCTACGAGCAGTACTTC.

J is TRBJ1-1 and V is TRBV29-1; D is unresolved. CDR3 length equals 11 residues. V dropped 1 base and J dropped 6 bases, with 6 bases sitting between them. Germline CDR1 and CDR2: SQVTM and ANQGSEA. This chain's CDR3 is CSVEVLAEAFF. CDR3 bases: TGCAGCGTTGAAGTCTTGGCTGAAGCTTTCTTT.

The CDR3 spells CASSAGGSEAFF. The DNA for the CDR3 is TGTGCCAGCAGTGCGGGGGGGTCCGAAGCTTTCTTT. V and J are TRBV12-3 or TRBV12-4 and TRBJ1-1, with a possible D match to TRBD1 (5 bases). This CDR3 region has 12 residues. The ends were cut back, 5 bases at V and 8 bases at J, with 12 bases in the middle.

The chain recombines TRBV12-3 or TRBV12-4 with TRBJ1-5, with TRBD1 as a possible D gene (5 bases). This CDR3 spans 14 amino acids. The V end was cut by 10 bases, the J end by 0 bases, with 13 bases between. For the CDR3, the DNA is TGTGCCACCGGTGGGGGGAATAGCAATCAGCCCCAGCATTTT. Translating it yields CATGGGNSNQPQHF.

The genes are TRBV12-3 or TRBV12-4 and TRBJ2-1; 9 nucleotides line up with TRBD2. This CDR3 contains 17 residues. J lost 0 bases, V lost 2 bases, and 5 bases had no gene match. CDR3 DNA sequence: TGTGCCAGCAGTTTATATCCTAGCGGGGCCTCCTACAATGAGCAGTTCTTC. Translation gives CASSLYPSGASYNEQFF.

The J gene is TRBJ2-2, the V gene TRBV18, with D possibly matching TRBD2 (6 bases). This CDR3 contains 15 residues. The germline V gene encodes CDR1 KGHSH and CDR2 LQKENI. V lost 3 bases to trimming and J lost 4 bases, with 12 bases between them. The CDR3 loop reads CASSPSGRITGELFF. Here the CDR3 DNA reads TGTGCCAGCTCACCCTCAGGGAGGATCACCGGGGAGCTGTTTTTT.

This clonotype has a handful of counts. CDR3 DNA sequence: TGTGCCAGCACTAAGGGACAGGGAAAGACCCAGTACTTC. Translated: CASTKGQGKTQYF. The chain uses TRBV12-3 or TRBV12-4 and TRBJ2-5, with 9 bases aligning to TRBD1. The CDR3 spans 13 residues. Germline trimming cut 7 bases from V and 6 bases from J; bases unmatched to any gene: 6.